This TCR beta chain is drawn from a study of regulatory T cells in long-lasting Graves disease. This CDR3 region has 13 residues. Germline CDR1 reads MDHEN; CDR2 reads SYDVKM. V lost 4 bases to trimming and J lost 5 bases; unmatched junction nucleotides: 3. Time point: newly diagnosed GD, antithyroid drugs for less than 3 months. There was RNA extracted from PBMCs, and the TCR library was made from it. This clonotype was counted at least ten times. Sequencing libraries for TCR beta were prepared with iRepertoire HTBI primers and Arm-PCR of CDR3 regions. TCRdb passed the multiplex PCR reads through MiXCR, listing each CDR3 protein once. This sample yields a few hundred thousand distinct CDR3 sequences, of which about 12% are seen a single time; approximately 17% belongs to the top ten. The sample was also reused in another study, on T cells in Graves' hyperthyroidism and ophthalmopathy.

Sequences were derived from peripheral blood mononuclear cells (PBMCs), sampled at new diagnosis, from a patient treated with antithyroid drugs. This chain uses TRBV28 with TRBJ2-7, with 9 bases identical to TRBD1. The TCR sequence derives from a woman aged 18-29 years with Graves disease. CDR3 region: CASSSDRGDEQYF. The CDR3 region has the DNA TGTGCCAGCAGTTCGGACAGGGGTGACGAGCAGTACTTC.